These 14 T cell receptor beta chains originate from one sample sequenced in a study of cytomegalovirus exposure and HLA in healthy donors. PCR involved 60 Vbeta and 13 Jbeta primers. Assay used: immunoSEQ multiplex PCR; TCRdb lists only in-frame clones, some missing. This table holds about 130,000 clones. Sequencing was done on a sample of PBMCs. Source of these receptors: a man aged 18 to 35 in good health and CMV-seronegative.

In DNA form, the CDR3 reads TGTGCCAGCAGTCCCCCGGGGATCTCCTACAATGAGCAGTTCTTC. It codes for CASSPPGISYNEQFF. The chain joins TRBV6-6 to TRBJ2-1; a possible D gene is TRBD2 (5 bases). The CDR3 contains 15 residues. Trimming pared 5 bases from V and 0 bases from J, leaving 11 bases between. CDR1 MNHNY and CDR2 SVGAGI come from the germline V gene (reference sequence).

The V call is TRBV28, the J call TRBJ2-7; 9 positions match TRBD2. V was clipped by 5 bases and J by 2 bases; unmatched bases: 13. Germline-derived CDR1 and CDR2 are MDHEN and SYDVKM. This CDR3 contains 17 residues. The CDR3 region has the DNA TGTGCCAGCAGTATTACGGGACTAGCAGGGGATACCTACGAGCAGTACTTC. Protein product: CASSITGLAGDTYEQYF.

The chain combines TRBV5-4 with TRBJ2-7; a possible D gene is TRBD2 (5 bases). Per the germline V gene, CDR1 is SGHNT and CDR2 is YYREEE (reference sequence). This CDR3 spans 15 amino acids. V lost 0 bases to trimming and J lost 0 bases, with 10 bases between them. CDR3 in DNA: TGTGCCAGCAGCTTGGGAGGGCCACACTCCTACGAGCAGTACTTC. Its protein is CASSLGGPHSYEQYF.

V and J are TRBV15 and TRBJ1-4; D gene ambiguous. Per the germline V gene, CDR1 is LNHNV and CDR2 is YYDKDF (reference sequence). The germline V and J ends were trimmed by 0 bases and 0 bases, with 17 bases remaining between them. The CDR3 is 19 residues long. CDR3 nucleotide sequence: TGTGCCACCAGCAGAGATATGTATTCGGATCGGGCAACTAATGAAAAACTGTTTTTT. This sequence encodes CATSRDMYSDRATNEKLFF.

The rearrangement links TRBV2 to TRBJ1-6; D unclear. Germline CDR1 is SNHLY and CDR2 is FYNNEI. Between the trimmed V and J ends, which lost 5 bases and 8 bases, there was a span of 10 bases. The CDR3 consists of 13 residues. The chain's CDR3 is CASSRVRDSPLHF. CDR3 coding DNA: TGTGCCAGCAGTCGGGTCCGGGATTCACCCCTCCACTTT.

The V gene is TRBV2, the J gene TRBJ2-5; 9 bases fit TRBD1. The junction had 6 bases not matched to a gene; V was cut back by 5 bases and J by 5 bases. The CDR3 is 14 residues long. Germline loops: CDR1 SNHLY, CDR2 FYNNEI. This CDR3 reads CASSMDRGRETQYF. CDR3 sequence (DNA): TGTGCCAGCAGTATGGACAGGGGAAGGGAGACCCAGTACTTC.

The rearrangement links TRBV6-4 to TRBJ2-3; the D is unclear. Germline loops: CDR1 MRHNA, CDR2 SNTAGT. The CDR3 length is 8 residues. The V and J ends lost 9 bases and 11 bases respectively, with 6 bases between them. This CDR3 reads CARQRQYF. CDR3 DNA: TGTGCCAGACAGAGGCAGTATTTT.

The rearrangement links TRBV20-1 to TRBJ1-2; D ambiguous. CDR1 is DFQATT, CDR2 SNEGSKA, per germline (reference sequence). Trimming shortened V by 6 bases and J by 7 bases, and 12 bases separated the two germline ends. CDR3 length: 11 amino acids. In DNA form, the CDR3 reads TGCAGTGCCGGAACAGTGGTTGGCTACACCTTC. Encoded protein: CSAGTVVGYTF.

The rearrangement links TRBV5-1 to TRBJ2-3; the D is unclear. The V end lost 3 bases, the J end lost 0 bases, and 5 bases lay between the germline ends. The CDR3 runs 13 residues. CDR1 and CDR2 from the germline V gene are SGHRS and YFSETQ. The CDR3, as DNA: TGCGCCAGCAGCTCCTCTAGCACAGATACGCAGTATTTT. It translates to CASSSSSTDTQYF.

The chain employs TRBV5-6 and TRBJ1-2; TRBD1 matches 7 bases. Germline V gene sequence: CDR1 SGHDT, CDR2 YYEEEE. The CDR3 loop spans 13 amino acids. The V and J ends lost 4 bases and 5 bases, in that order; junction bases with no gene match: 5. In nucleotides, the CDR3 is TGTGCCAGCAGCCGGACAGGCTCATATGGCTACACCTTC. Its protein is CASSRTGSYGYTF.

The chain recombines TRBV18 with TRBJ1-2; D is possibly TRBD1 (6 bases). Germline lookup yields CDR1 KGHSH and CDR2 LQKENI. The CDR3 length is 15 residues. V was pared by 2 bases and J by 4 bases, with 14 bases between. The CDR3 loop reads CASSPIGQPGYGYTF. CDR3 in DNA: TGTGCCAGCTCACCAATCGGACAGCCGGGCTATGGCTACACCTTC.

This rearrangement joins TRBV30 to TRBJ1-2, with a possible D match to TRBD1 (5 bases). V gave up 0 bases and J gave up 8 bases, with 16 bases separating them. This CDR3 is built from 14 residues. The germline V gene has CDR1 GTSNPN and CDR2 SVGIG (reference sequence). In DNA form, the CDR3 reads TGTGCCTGGAGTGTACCGGGACTGAGAGGGGGCTACACCTTC. Translation gives CAWSVPGLRGGYTF.

The chain joins TRBV7-9 to TRBJ2-1; the match to TRBD1 covers 9 bases. Germline V gives CDR1 SEHNR, CDR2 FQNEAQ (reference sequence). The CDR3 runs 15 residues. V lost 5 bases to trimming and J lost 8 bases; unmatched junction nucleotides: 10. The CDR3 region is CASSIPGQGSDEQFF. CDR3 in DNA: TGTGCCAGCAGCATACCGGGACAGGGATCGGATGAGCAGTTCTTC.

This chain joins TRBV29-1 and TRBJ1-1, with D maybe TRBD1 (5 bases). The CDR3 is made up of 15 amino acids. V lost 7 bases and J 0 bases, leaving 18 bases between the germline ends. Germline CDR1 reads SQVTM; CDR2 reads ANQGSEA. The CDR3 loop is CSAAQGWGMNTEAFF. CDR3 nucleotides: TGCAGCGCTGCTCAGGGTTGGGGTATGAACACTGAAGCTTTCTTT.